Following are 16 T cell receptor beta chains from one sample sequenced in a study of Ad26.COV2.S vaccination and SARS-CoV-2 variants. Profiling relied on immunoSEQ multiplex PCR, and the TCRdb table lists in-frame clones only, not all of them. The table includes about 460,000 clones, 70% to 90% detected once. The treatment denotes: over 15 received Ad26.COV2.S at low or high dose, single or two shots; roughly five received placebo; per-sample allocation not given. After the first vaccine or placebo injection, samples were drawn on day 63. This sample comprised peripheral blood, obtained in a trial of Ad26.COV2.S vaccine versus placebo. All receptors come from a person aged 18-60 years who received the Ad26.COV2.S COVID-19 vaccine or a placebo.

J is TRBJ1-4 and V is TRBV2; D possibly corresponds to TRBD1 (5 bases). The CDR3 extends over 13 amino acids. The germline CDR1 and CDR2 sequences are SNHLY and FYNNEI. Trimming shortened V by 8 bases and J by 8 bases, and 15 bases separated the two germline ends. The CDR3 protein is CASWDPRDEKLFF. The DNA of the CDR3 is TGTGCCAGCTGGGACCCCCGGGACGAAAAACTGTTTTTT.

The chain joins TRBV29-1 to TRBJ2-5, with D unclear. V was cut by 3 bases and J by 2 bases, with 10 bases left in between. Germline CDR1 SQVTM, CDR2 ANQGSEA. CDR3 size: 13 residues. The CDR3, as DNA: TGCAGCGTTGATAGGGCAGAGCAAGAGACCCAGTACTTC. This gives the protein CSVDRAEQETQYF.

This chain joins TRBV5-1 and TRBJ2-7, with 8 bases identical to TRBD2. The CDR3 is made up of 18 amino acids. V lost 0 bases and J lost 0; bases outside the gene matches: 11. Germline V gene lookup returns CDR1 SGHRS and CDR2 YFSETQ. The CDR3 region has the DNA TGCGCCAGCAGCTTGGCGCCACTAGCAAGCGGGGGCTCCTACGAGCAGTACTTC. Its translation: CASSLAPLASGGSYEQYF. The whole variable domain, filled in from reference TRBV5-1 and TRBJ2-7, reads KAGVTQTPRYLIKTRGQQVTLSCSPISGHRSVSWYQQTPGQGLQFLFEYFSETQRNKGNFPGRFSGRQFSNSRSEMNVSTLELGDSALYLCASSLAPLASGGSYEQYFGPGTRLTVT.

The chain joins TRBV12-3 or TRBV12-4 to TRBJ2-7; 10 bases are a match to TRBD1. CDR3 length: 13 residues. V gave up 5 bases and J gave up 6 bases; unmatched junction bases: 4. The CDR3 reads CASSPRTGGEQYF. The CDR3 DNA sequence: TGTGCCAGCAGTCCCCGGACAGGGGGCGAGCAGTACTTC.

V is TRBV28 and J is TRBJ2-2; 9 positions agree with TRBD1. Per germline, CDR1 MDHEN and CDR2 SYDVKM. This CDR3 is built from 16 residues. V lost 6 bases and J lost 4; bases outside the gene matches: 9. The CDR3 DNA follows: TGTGCCAGCAGAAGTCCCGGGACAGGGACCACCGGGGAGCTGTTTTTT. Translated: CASRSPGTGTTGELFF.

The genes are TRBV5-1 and TRBJ1-4; D not certain. Trimming left V 3 bases short and J 4 bases short, with 13 bases between. CDR1 is SGHRS and CDR2 is YFSETQ in the germline V gene. The CDR3 runs to 15 residues. CDR3 DNA: TGCGCCAGCAGCTCGGGAGGAATTCATAATGAAAAACTGTTTTTT. Its translation is CASSSGGIHNEKLFF.

This sequence joins TRBV18 and TRBJ2-7; possibly TRBD1 for D (6 bases). The CDR3 length is 15 residues. Trimming pared 3 bases from V and 0 bases from J, leaving 12 bases between. CDR1 KGHSH and CDR2 LQKENI come from the germline V gene. The CDR3 region is CASSPGHLSSYEQYF. CDR3 DNA sequence: TGTGCCAGCTCACCGGGACACCTCAGCTCCTACGAGCAGTACTTC.

This clone has only one observation. The V gene is TRBV6-2 or TRBV6-3, the J gene TRBJ2-7; the D is unclear. The CDR3 is 12 amino acids. Per the germline V gene, CDR1 is MNHEY and CDR2 is SVGEGT. V was cut by 3 bases and J by 3 bases, with 6 bases left in between. This CDR3 is CASSYHLYEQYF. CDR3 nucleotide sequence: TGTGCCAGCAGTTATCATCTCTACGAGCAGTACTTC.

This sequence joins TRBV11-1 and TRBJ2-7; D might be TRBD1 or TRBD2, each matching 5 bases. V lost 5 bases and J lost 4, with 18 bases in between. The CDR3 has 15 amino acids. Germline lookup yields CDR1 SGHAT and CDR2 FQDESV (reference sequence). CDR3 sequence (DNA): TGTGCCAGCAGCCCCAGCCGGGGACCTCGATACGAGCAGTACTTC. Protein: CASSPSRGPRYEQYF.

The genes are TRBV10-3 and TRBJ1-4, with D maybe TRBD1 (5 bases). The CDR3 sequence is 14 residues long. Trimming took off 2 bases at V and 8 bases at J, with 12 bases between the two ends. Germline V gene sequence: CDR1 ENHRY, CDR2 SYGVKD. The CDR3: CAISEAQSGEKLFF. CDR3 in DNA: TGTGCCATCAGTGAGGCCCAGTCAGGGGAAAAACTGTTTTTT.

V gene TRBV5-1 combines with J gene TRBJ1-3, with D hard to call. V lost 0 bases, J lost 4 bases, and 8 bases lay in between. The CDR3 runs to 14 residues. Germline values: CDR1 SGHRS, CDR2 YFSETQ. CDR3 region: CASSLEGYGNTIYF. The CDR3 nucleotides are TGCGCCAGCAGCTTGGAGGGTTACGGAAACACCATATATTTT.

The chain carries TRBV19 and TRBJ1-2, with D maybe TRBD1 (6 bases). CDR1 and CDR2 from the germline V gene are LNHDA and SQIVND (reference sequence). This CDR3 comprises 17 residues. The V gene lost 4 bases and the J gene lost 2 bases, with 20 bases spanning the gap. The DNA of the CDR3 is TGTGCCAGTAGTAAGAAACAGGGTTCAACGGTAAACTATGGCTACACCTTC. Encoded protein: CASSKKQGSTVNYGYTF.

The gene calls are TRBV6-5 and TRBJ1-2; 7 bases align to TRBD1. V gave up 4 bases and J gave up 4 bases; unmatched junction bases: 9. The germline V gene has CDR1 MNHEY and CDR2 SVGAGI. CDR3 length equals 15 residues. In nucleotides, the CDR3 is TGTGCCAGCAGTTCCATTGACAGGGTGGGCTATGGCTACACCTTC. Translation: CASSSIDRVGYGYTF.

The chain links TRBV11-3 to TRBJ2-3; 7 bases match TRBD2. V shed 6 bases, J shed 2 bases, and the junction held 8 bases outside the gene matches. Germline loops: CDR1 SGHNT, CDR2 YENEEA. The CDR3 consists of 15 residues. In DNA form, the CDR3 reads TGTGCCAGCAGATCGGGACTAAGATACACAGATACGCAGTATTTT. It translates to CASRSGLRYTDTQYF.

Only a few counts were recorded for this clone. This rearrangement joins TRBV7-9 to TRBJ1-2; 8 bases are shared with TRBD1. The CDR3 totals 15 residues. The germline gives CDR1 SEHNR, CDR2 FQNEAQ (reference sequence). V was clipped by 4 bases and J by 7 bases; unmatched bases: 11. The CDR3 reads CASSSRGQAISGYTF. The CDR3 nucleotides read TGTGCCAGCAGCTCCCGGGGACAGGCCATAAGTGGCTACACCTTC. Drawing the rest from reference TRBV7-9 and TRBJ1-2, the complete variable domain is DTGVSQNPRHKITKRGQNVTFRCDPISEHNRLYWYRQTLGQGPEFLTYFQNEAQLEKSRLLSDRFSAERPKGSFSTLEIQRTEQGDSAMYLCASSSRGQAISGYTFGSGTRLTVV.

The genes are TRBV4-1 and TRBJ1-4, with TRBD1 identical over 9 bases. This CDR3 region has 15 residues. J lost 4 bases, V lost 4 bases, and 4 bases had no gene match. Germline V gene data show CDR1 as MGHRA and CDR2 as YSYEKL. The CDR3 nucleotides are TGCGCCAGCAGCCCGGAGGACAGGGGTAATGAAAAACTGTTTTTT. Translated, it gives CASSPEDRGNEKLFF.